This T cell receptor (beta chain) was retrieved from a study of shared clonotypes between healthy human individuals. Study in general: Aged between 18 and 49, the donors were a couple of women and three men.

Sequenced by immunoSEQ multiplex PCR; TCRdb stores in-frame clones only, minus some. The table records about 1.1 million clones, more than 75% of them present only once. The CDR3 runs 17 residues. Germline V CDR1 and CDR2: SGHTA, FQGTGA. After removal of 1 base from V and 6 bases from J, the junction contained 8 bases not matched to a gene. This TCR was recovered from a man aged 18 to 35 in good health. Some clones in this sample may be carry-over from other donors' samples. This chain uses TRBV7-3 with TRBJ2-1, with 11 bases aligning to TRBD1. The sample taken for sequencing was memory CD4+ T cells from PBMCs. The subset is: CD45RA-negative fraction. In DNA, the CDR3 is TGTGCCAGCAGCTTAAATTCCCCCGGGACAGGGGGCAATGAGCAGTTCTTC. This gives the protein CASSLNSPGTGGNEQFF.